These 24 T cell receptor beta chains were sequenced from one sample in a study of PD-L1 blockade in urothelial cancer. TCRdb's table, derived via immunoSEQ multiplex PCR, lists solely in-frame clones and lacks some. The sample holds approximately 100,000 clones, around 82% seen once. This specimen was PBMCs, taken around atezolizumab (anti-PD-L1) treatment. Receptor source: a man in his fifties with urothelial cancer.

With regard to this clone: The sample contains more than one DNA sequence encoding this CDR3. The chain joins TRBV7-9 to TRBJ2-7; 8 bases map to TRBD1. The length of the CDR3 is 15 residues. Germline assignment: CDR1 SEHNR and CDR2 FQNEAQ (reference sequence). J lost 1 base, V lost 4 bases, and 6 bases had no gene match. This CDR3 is CASSSSGTGSYEQYF. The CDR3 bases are TGTGCCAGCAGCTCCTCCGGGACAGGTTCCTACGAGCAGTACTTC.

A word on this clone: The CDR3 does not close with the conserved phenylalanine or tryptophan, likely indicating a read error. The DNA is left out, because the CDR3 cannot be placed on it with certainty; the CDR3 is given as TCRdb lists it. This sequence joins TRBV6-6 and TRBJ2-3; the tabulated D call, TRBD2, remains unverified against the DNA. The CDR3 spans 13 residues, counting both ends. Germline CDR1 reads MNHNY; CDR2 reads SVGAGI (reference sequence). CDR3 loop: CASSYSPPPYWGA.

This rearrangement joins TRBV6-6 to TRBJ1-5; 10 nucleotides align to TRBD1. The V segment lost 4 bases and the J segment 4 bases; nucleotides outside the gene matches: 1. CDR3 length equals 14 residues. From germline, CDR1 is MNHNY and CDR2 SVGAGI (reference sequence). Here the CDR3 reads CASSWTGGNQPQHF. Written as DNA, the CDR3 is TGTGCCAGCAGTTGGACAGGGGGGAATCAGCCCCAGCATTTT.

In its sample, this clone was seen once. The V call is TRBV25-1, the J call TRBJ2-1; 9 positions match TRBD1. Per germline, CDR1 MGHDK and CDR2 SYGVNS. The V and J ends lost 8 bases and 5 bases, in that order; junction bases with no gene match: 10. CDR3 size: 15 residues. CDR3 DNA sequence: TGTGCCAGCCGTGGGACAGGGTATAGGCACAATGAGCAGTTCTTC. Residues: CASRGTGYRHNEQFF.

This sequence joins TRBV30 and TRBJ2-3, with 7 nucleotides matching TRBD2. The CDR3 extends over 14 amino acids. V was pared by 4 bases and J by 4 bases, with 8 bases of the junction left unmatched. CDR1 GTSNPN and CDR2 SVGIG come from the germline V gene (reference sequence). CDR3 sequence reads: CAWTWGGRSDTQYF. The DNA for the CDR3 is TGTGCCTGGACCTGGGGCGGGAGATCAGATACGCAGTATTTT. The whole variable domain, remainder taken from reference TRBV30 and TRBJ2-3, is SQTIHQWPATLVQPVGSPLSLECTVEGTSNPNLYWYRQAAGRGLQLLFYSVGIGQISSEVPQNLSASRPQDRQFILSSKKLLLSDSGFYLCAWTWGGRSDTQYFGPGTRLTVL.

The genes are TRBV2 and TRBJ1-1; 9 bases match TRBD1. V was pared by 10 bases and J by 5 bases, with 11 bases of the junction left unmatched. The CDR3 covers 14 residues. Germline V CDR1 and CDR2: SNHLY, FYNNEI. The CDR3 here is CATNLQGARTEAFF. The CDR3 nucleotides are TGTGCCACTAACCTACAGGGGGCGAGGACTGAAGCTTTCTTT.

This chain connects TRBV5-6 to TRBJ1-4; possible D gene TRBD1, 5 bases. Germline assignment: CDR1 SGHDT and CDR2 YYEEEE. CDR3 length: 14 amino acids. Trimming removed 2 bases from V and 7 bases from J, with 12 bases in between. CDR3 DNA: TGTGCCAGCAGCTTCACCCAGGGCGGTGAAAAACTGTTTTTT. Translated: CASSFTQGGEKLFF.

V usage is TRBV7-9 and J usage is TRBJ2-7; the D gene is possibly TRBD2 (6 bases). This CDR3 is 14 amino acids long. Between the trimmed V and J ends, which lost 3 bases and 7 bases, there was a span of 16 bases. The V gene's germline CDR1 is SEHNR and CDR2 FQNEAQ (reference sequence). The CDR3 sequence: CASSLGGIRWEQYF. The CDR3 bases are TGTGCCAGCAGCTTGGGGGGTATCCGATGGGAGCAGTACTTC.

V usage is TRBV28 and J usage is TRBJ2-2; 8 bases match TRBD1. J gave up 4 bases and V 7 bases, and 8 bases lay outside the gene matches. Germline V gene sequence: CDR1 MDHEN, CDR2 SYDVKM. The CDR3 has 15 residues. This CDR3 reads CASNRRDRITGELFF. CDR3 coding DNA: TGTGCCAGCAATCGCCGGGACAGGATCACCGGGGAGCTGTTTTTT.

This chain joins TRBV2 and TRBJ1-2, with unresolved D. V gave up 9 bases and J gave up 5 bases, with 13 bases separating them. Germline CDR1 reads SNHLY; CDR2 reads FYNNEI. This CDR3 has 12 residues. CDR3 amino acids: CASSTESYGYTF. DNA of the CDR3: TGTGCCAGTTCCACAGAGTCGTATGGCTACACCTTC. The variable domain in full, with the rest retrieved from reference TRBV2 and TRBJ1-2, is EPEVTQTPSHQVTQMGQEVILRCVPISNHLYFYWYRQILGQKVEFLVSFYNNEISEKSEIFDDQFSVERPDGSNFTLKIRSTKLEDSAMYFCASSTESYGYTFGSGTRLTVV.

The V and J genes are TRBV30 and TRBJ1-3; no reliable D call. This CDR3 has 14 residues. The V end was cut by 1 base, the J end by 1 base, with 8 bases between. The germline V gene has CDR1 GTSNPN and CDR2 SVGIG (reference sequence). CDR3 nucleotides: TGTGCCTGGAGTGGAGGGTTTTCTGGAAACACCATATATTTT. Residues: CAWSGGFSGNTIYF.

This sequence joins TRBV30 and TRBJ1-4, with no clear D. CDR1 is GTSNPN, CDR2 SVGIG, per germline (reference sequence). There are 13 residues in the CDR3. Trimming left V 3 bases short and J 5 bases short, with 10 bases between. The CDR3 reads CAWRRLLNEKLFF. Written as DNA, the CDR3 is TGTGCCTGGAGGAGACTACTAAATGAAAAACTGTTTTTT.

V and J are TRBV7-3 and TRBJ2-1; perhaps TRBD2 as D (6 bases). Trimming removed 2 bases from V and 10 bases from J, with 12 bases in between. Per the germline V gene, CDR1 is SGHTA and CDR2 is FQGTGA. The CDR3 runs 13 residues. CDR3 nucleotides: TGTGCCAGCAGCTTAGGAGGGGTTAGGGAGCAGTTCTTC. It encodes CASSLGGVREQFF.

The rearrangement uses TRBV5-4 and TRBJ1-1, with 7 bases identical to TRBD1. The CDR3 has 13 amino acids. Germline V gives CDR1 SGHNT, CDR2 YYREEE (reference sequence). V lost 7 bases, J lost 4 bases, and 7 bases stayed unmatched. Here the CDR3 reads CASYGTEGTEAFF. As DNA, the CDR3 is TGTGCCAGCTACGGGACAGAGGGCACTGAAGCTTTCTTT.

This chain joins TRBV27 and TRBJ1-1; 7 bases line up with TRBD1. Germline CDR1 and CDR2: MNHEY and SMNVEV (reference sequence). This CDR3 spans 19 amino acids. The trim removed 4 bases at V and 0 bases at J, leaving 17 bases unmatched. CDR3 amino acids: CASSSLLGTAGALNTEAFF. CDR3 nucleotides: TGTGCCAGCAGTTCTCTTCTCGGGACAGCCGGGGCGTTGAACACTGAAGCTTTCTTT.

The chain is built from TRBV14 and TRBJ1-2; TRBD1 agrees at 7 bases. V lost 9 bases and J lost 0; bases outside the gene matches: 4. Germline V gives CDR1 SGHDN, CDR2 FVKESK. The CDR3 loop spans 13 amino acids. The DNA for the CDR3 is TGTGCCAGTGAGAGGGGGCCTAACTATGGCTACACCTTC. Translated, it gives CASERGPNYGYTF.

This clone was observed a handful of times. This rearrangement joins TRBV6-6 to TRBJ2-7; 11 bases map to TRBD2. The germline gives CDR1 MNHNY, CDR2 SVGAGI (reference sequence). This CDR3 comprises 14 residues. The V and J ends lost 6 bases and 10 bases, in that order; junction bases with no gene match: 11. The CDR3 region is CASRPTSGGRRQYF. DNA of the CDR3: TGTGCCAGCAGGCCAACTAGCGGGGGCCGGCGTCAGTACTTC.

In DNA form, the CDR3 reads TGTGCCAGCAGCTTAACGACAGTTAATAGCAATCAGCCCCAGCATTTT. It yields the protein CASSLTTVNSNQPQHF. This chain uses TRBV7-8 with TRBJ1-5; possible D gene TRBD1, 5 bases. The CDR3 has 16 amino acids. The V gene's germline CDR1 is SGHVS and CDR2 FQNEAQ. Between the trimmed V and J ends, which lost 2 bases and 0 bases, there was a span of 11 bases.

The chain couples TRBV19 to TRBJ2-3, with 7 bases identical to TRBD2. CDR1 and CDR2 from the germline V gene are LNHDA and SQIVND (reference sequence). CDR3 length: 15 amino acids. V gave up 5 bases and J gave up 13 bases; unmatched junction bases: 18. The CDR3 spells CASSSYAGVFRGEYF. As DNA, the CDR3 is TGTGCCAGTAGTTCCTACGCGGGAGTCTTTAGAGGCGAGTATTTT.

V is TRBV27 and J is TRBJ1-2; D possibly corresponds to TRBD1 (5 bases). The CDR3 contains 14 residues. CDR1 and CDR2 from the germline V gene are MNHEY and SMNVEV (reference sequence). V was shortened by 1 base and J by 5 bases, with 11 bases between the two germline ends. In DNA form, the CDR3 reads TGTGCCAGCAGTTTATGGGGCGCCGGATATGGCTACACCTTC. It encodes CASSLWGAGYGYTF.

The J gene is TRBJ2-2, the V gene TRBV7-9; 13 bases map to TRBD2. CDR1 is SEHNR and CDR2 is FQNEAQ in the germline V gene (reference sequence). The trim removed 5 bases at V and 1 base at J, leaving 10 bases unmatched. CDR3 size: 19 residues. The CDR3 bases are TGTGCCAGCAGCCGATCTACCGGGACTAGCGGGAAGAACACCGGGGAGCTGTTTTTT. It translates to CASSRSTGTSGKNTGELFF. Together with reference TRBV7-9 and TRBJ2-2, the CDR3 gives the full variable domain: DTGVSQNPRHKITKRGQNVTFRCDPISEHNRLYWYRQTLGQGPEFLTYFQNEAQLEKSRLLSDRFSAERPKGSFSTLEIQRTEQGDSAMYLCASSRSTGTSGKNTGELFFGEGSRLTVL.

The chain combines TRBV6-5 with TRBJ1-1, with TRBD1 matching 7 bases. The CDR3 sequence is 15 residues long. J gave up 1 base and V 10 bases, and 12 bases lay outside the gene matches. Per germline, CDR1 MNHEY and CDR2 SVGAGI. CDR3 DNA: TGTGCCATTGTGTTCCCGGGACAGAAGAACACTGAAGCTTTCTTT. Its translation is CAIVFPGQKNTEAFF.

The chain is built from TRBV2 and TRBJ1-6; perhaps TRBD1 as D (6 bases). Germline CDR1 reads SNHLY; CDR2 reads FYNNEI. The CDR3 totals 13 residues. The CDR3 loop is CACRGRINSPLHF. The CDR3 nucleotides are TGTGCTTGCAGGGGACGAATTAATTCACCCCTCCACTTT.

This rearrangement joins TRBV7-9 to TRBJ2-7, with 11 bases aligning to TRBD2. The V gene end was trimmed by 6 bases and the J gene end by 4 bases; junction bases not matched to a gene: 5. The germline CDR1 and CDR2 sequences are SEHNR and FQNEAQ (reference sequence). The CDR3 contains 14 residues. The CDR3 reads CASSPGTSGYEQYF. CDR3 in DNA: TGTGCCAGCAGTCCCGGGACTAGCGGATACGAGCAGTACTTC.